These T cell receptor beta chains were read from a single sample in a study of T cells in Graves' hyperthyroidism and ophthalmopathy. TCRdb reprocessed the multiplex PCR reads via MiXCR and lists one record per CDR3 protein. The repertoire holds 600,000 or so distinct CDR3 sequences, with roughly 16% as singletons. The sample consisted of blood. These receptor sequences come from a woman aged 30 to 39 with Graves' hyperthyroidism. The CDR3 runs from the conserved cysteine through the conserved F or W. The order of the fields is clone size, J gene, D gene, V gene, CDR3 DNA, CDR3 protein. The D gene is left open where the match is weak. The size field is filled for only some rows; it gives once, few, many or a size class.

few	TRBJ2-1	-	TRBV28	TGTGCCAGCATCGACAGACTTAAGAATGAGCAGTTCTTC	CASIDRLKNEQFF
many	TRBJ2-1	-	TRBV7-2	TGTGCCAGCAGCTTAGTATGGGAGGAGGATGGGTTACGGAATGAGCAGTTCTTC	CASSLVWEEDGLRNEQFF
few	TRBJ2-7	-	TRBV19	TGTGCCAGTAGCATAGGGGCAGCACCCTACGAGCAGTACTTC	CASSIGAAPYEQYF
many	TRBJ1-1	-	TRBV7-9	TGTGCCAGCAGCCCCTTGAGTAAAGCTTTCTTT	CASSPLSKAFF
-	TRBJ2-7	TRBD2	TRBV7-6	TGTGCCAGCAGCTTAGCGCCGCCGGGACTAGCGGGAGGTGAGCAGTACTTC	CASSLAPPGLAGGEQYF
many	TRBJ2-7	-	TRBV20-1	TGCAGTGCTAGAGATCAGCCCAGAAAACCCTACGAGCAGTACTTC	CSARDQPRKPYEQYF
-	TRBJ1-4	TRBD1	TRBV28	TGTGCCAGCAGTTTGTCGGCAGGGGGCGCTTCTAATGAAAAACTGTTTTTT	CASSLSAGGASNEKLFF
many	TRBJ2-1	TRBD2	TRBV7-2	TGTGCCAGCAGCGACCTAGCGGGAGACTATGAGCAGTTCTTC	CASSDLAGDYEQFF
-	TRBJ1-3	-	TRBV5-1	TGCGCCACCACCTCTGGAAACACCATATATTTT	CATTSGNTIYF
many	TRBJ2-3	-	TRBV7-3	TGTGCCAGCAGCTTCCTGGGAATACCAGGATGCCATTCCCGGGATACGCAGTATTTT	CASSFLGIPGCHSRDTQYF
-	TRBJ2-3	-	TRBV19	TGTGCCAGTAGTATAGAATGGATCGAGCCTCGCACAGATACGCAGTATTTT	CASSIEWIEPRTDTQYF
many	TRBJ2-3	-	TRBV6-1	TGTGCCAGCAGCCTTCCCACCGGGACAATCACAGATACGCAGTATTTT	CASSLPTGTITDTQYF
-	TRBJ1-1	TRBD1	TRBV7-9	TGTGCCGGCAGCTACCCGGGACAGGGGGATCCGATGGTAGCTTTCTTT	CAGSYPGQGDPMVAFF
many	TRBJ1-5	-	TRBV19	TGTGCCAGTAGTCACCGGGTATTCGCTGATCGCAATCAGCCCCAGCATTTT	CASSHRVFADRNQPQHF
many	TRBJ1-6	TRBD1	TRBV6-1	TGTGCCAGCAGTGGACGACAGGGGGATAATTCACCCCTCCACTTT	CASSGRQGDNSPLHF
-	TRBJ1-1	-	TRBV5-1	TGCGCCAGCACCAACAACAAGAACACTGAAGCTTTCTTT	CASTNNKNTEAFF
-	TRBJ2-1	-	TRBV7-9	TGTGCCAGCAGCTTAACCCTCCTTGAGCAGTTCTTC	CASSLTLLEQFF
-	TRBJ2-5	-	TRBV4-1	TGCGCCAGCAGCCACCCCAACGGGGCGGTGCGGACCCAGTACTTC	CASSHPNGAVRTQYF
many	TRBJ2-7	TRBD1	TRBV20-1	TGCAGTGCTGAAATTACGGGACAGGGGATTCGGGGATACGAGCAGTACTTC	CSAEITGQGIRGYEQYF
many	TRBJ2-1	TRBD2	TRBV2	TGTGCCAGCAGTGAGGGACTAGCGGCCTCCTACAATGAGCAGTTCTTC	CASSEGLAASYNEQFF
-	TRBJ2-7	-	TRBV9	TGTGCCAGCAGCATCCAGGGTAGTTCCTACGAGCAGTACTTC	CASSIQGSSYEQYF
few	TRBJ1-2	-	TRBV20-1	TGCAGTGCTAGAGTACGGACAGAGAATAACTATGGCTACACCTTC	CSARVRTENNYGYTF
-	TRBJ2-7	TRBD2	TRBV11-3	TGTGCCAGCAGCTCGGGACTAGCGGGAGGAGCGCCCTACGAGCAGTACTTC	CASSSGLAGGAPYEQYF
-	TRBJ1-2	TRBD1	TRBV7-8	TGCGCCAGCAGCTCTCGACAGGGATCTAACTATGGCTACACCTTC	CASSSRQGSNYGYTF
many	TRBJ2-5	TRBD2	TRBV28	TGTGCCAGCAGTTCCCCTGGAAGCGGGAGTCAAGAGACCCAGTACTTC	CASSSPGSGSQETQYF
-	TRBJ2-2	-	TRBV24-1	TGTGCCACCAGTGATAACGCAGGTCCCGCCGGGGAGCTGTTTTTT	CATSDNAGPAGELFF
many	TRBJ1-5	-	TRBV18	TGTGCCAGCTCGCCCGTCGGACAAGGGAATCAGCCCCAGCATTTT	CASSPVGQGNQPQHF
-	TRBJ2-3	-	TRBV5-1	TGTGCCAGCAGCTACGGGACTTTCACAGGTACGCAGTATTTT	CASSYGTFTGTQYF
-	TRBJ2-7	TRBD2	TRBV25-1	TGTGCCAGCGCCCCCGGGACTACCGGTTACGAGCAGTACTTC	CASAPGTTGYEQYF
many	TRBJ2-7	-	TRBV28	TGTGCCAGCAGTTTCGTGGCGGGCGGATCCTACGAGCAGTACTTC	CASSFVAGGSYEQYF
many	TRBJ2-3	TRBD2	TRBV20-1	TGCAGTGCTAGAGATTTTAGCGGGAACGCAGATACGCAGTATTTT	CSARDFSGNADTQYF
-	TRBJ2-6	TRBD1	TRBV28	TGTGCCAGCAGTTTCCGGACAGGTTTCTCTGGGGCCAACGTCCTGACTTTC	CASSFRTGFSGANVLTF